The 29 T cell receptor beta chains below were found in one sample sequenced in a study of blood T cell repertoires in COVID-19. Sequenced by immunoSEQ multiplex PCR; TCRdb stores in-frame clones only, minus some. The sample records 250,000 or so clones, about four fifths being singletons. Sequencing input: peripheral blood. These receptors were taken from a woman aged 40-49 years who had recovered from COVID-19.

This clone has just a few counts. The chain is built from TRBV7-9 and TRBJ1-4; perhaps TRBD1 as D (5 bases). From germline, CDR1 is SEHNR and CDR2 FQNEAQ (reference sequence). This CDR3 region has 13 residues. Trimming pared 5 bases from V and 5 bases from J, leaving 9 bases between. In DNA, the CDR3 is TGTGCCAGCAGCACCGGGGGAAATGAAAAACTGTTTTTT. Its protein is CASSTGGNEKLFF.

The gene calls are TRBV30 and TRBJ1-1; possible D gene TRBD1, 6 bases. This CDR3 is built from 11 residues. The V gene's germline CDR1 is GTSNPN and CDR2 SVGIG (reference sequence). V shed 2 bases and J shed 10 bases, with 11 bases lying between them. CDR3 in amino acids: CAWSPTGGAFF. CDR3 DNA sequence: TGTGCCTGGAGTCCGACAGGAGGAGCTTTCTTT.

V is TRBV29-1 and J is TRBJ1-1; D ambiguous. In germline, CDR1 is SQVTM, CDR2 ANQGSEA. The CDR3 totals 12 residues. V dropped 5 bases and J dropped 1 base, with 8 bases sitting between them. DNA for the CDR3: TGCAGCGTTAATAAGCAGAACACTGAAGCTTTCTTT. The encoded protein is CSVNKQNTEAFF.

This sequence joins TRBV5-1 and TRBJ2-1; 10 bases line up with TRBD2. The CDR3 spans 14 residues. Germline V CDR1 and CDR2: SGHRS, YFSETQ. The trim removed 5 bases at V and 2 bases at J, leaving 1 base unmatched. The DNA for the CDR3 is TGCGCCAGCAGTAGCGGGGGGACCTACAATGAGCAGTTCTTC. It translates to CASSSGGTYNEQFF.

This chain connects TRBV6-6 to TRBJ1-1; D not resolved. The V end was cut by 5 bases, the J end by 7 bases, with 17 bases between. The CDR3 has 14 residues. The germline V gene has CDR1 MNHNY and CDR2 SVGAGI (reference sequence). CDR3: CASSPRGLSGEAFF. The CDR3 nucleotides are TGTGCCAGCAGTCCTCGTGGACTAAGCGGTGAAGCTTTCTTT.

This clone was seen a single time. In nucleotides, the CDR3 is TGTGCCAGCAGCATGGGACAGGGAAATTCACCCCTCCACTTT. Its protein product is CASSMGQGNSPLHF. The chain uses TRBV2 and TRBJ1-6; TRBD1 matches 9 bases. This CDR3 contains 14 residues. The junction had 4 bases not matched to a gene; V was cut back by 6 bases and J by 7 bases. Germline-derived CDR1 and CDR2 are SNHLY and FYNNEI. The variable domain in full, completed from reference TRBV2 and TRBJ1-6, reads EPEVTQTPSHQVTQMGQEVILRCVPISNHLYFYWYRQILGQKVEFLVSFYNNEISEKSEIFDDQFSVERPDGSNFTLKIRSTKLEDSAMYFCASSMGQGNSPLHFGNGTRLTVT.

The chain carries TRBV6-6 and TRBJ2-5; TRBD2 is a possible D gene (5 bases). Germline-derived CDR1 and CDR2 are MNHNY and SVGAGI (reference sequence). This CDR3 has 14 residues. V lost 4 bases and J 5 bases, leaving 14 bases between the germline ends. Written as DNA, the CDR3 is TGTGCCAGCAGTTTCACGACCCCGGGGGAGACCCAGTACTTC. This encodes CASSFTTPGETQYF.

The rearrangement links TRBV2 to TRBJ1-5, with D tentatively TRBD1 (5 bases). The germline V gene has CDR1 SNHLY and CDR2 FYNNEI. The V and J ends lost 3 bases and 4 bases respectively, with 16 bases between them. The CDR3 runs 16 residues. The CDR3: CASSEMEGRWNQPQHF. Written as DNA, the CDR3 is TGTGCCAGCAGTGAGATGGAGGGGCGCTGGAATCAGCCCCAGCATTTT. The full variable domain, with the rest looked up from reference TRBV2 and TRBJ1-5, is EPEVTQTPSHQVTQMGQEVILRCVPISNHLYFYWYRQILGQKVEFLVSFYNNEISEKSEIFDDQFSVERPDGSNFTLKIRSTKLEDSAMYFCASSEMEGRWNQPQHFGDGTRLSIL.

This clone appeared a few times. The rearrangement uses TRBV28 and TRBJ2-3; 10 nucleotides align to TRBD1. This CDR3 is built from 18 residues. Germline lookup yields CDR1 MDHEN and CDR2 SYDVKM. V lost 5 bases and J lost 6; bases outside the gene matches: 17. CDR3 sequence reads: CASSPGGWGQGTLDTQYF. In nucleotides, the CDR3 is TGTGCCAGCAGTCCCGGAGGCTGGGGACAGGGGACTTTGGATACGCAGTATTTT.

V and J are TRBV5-1 and TRBJ2-3; TRBD2 aligns across 8 bases. Trimming removed 4 bases from V and 3 bases from J; junction bases left unmatched: 10. The CDR3 spans 16 residues. Germline V gene sequence: CDR1 SGHRS, CDR2 YFSETQ. The CDR3 sequence is CASSTGVAGSTDTQYF. The CDR3 bases are TGCGCCAGCAGCACCGGGGTAGCGGGGAGTACAGATACGCAGTATTTT. Filled out from reference TRBV5-1 and TRBJ2-3, the complete variable domain reads KAGVTQTPRYLIKTRGQQVTLSCSPISGHRSVSWYQQTPGQGLQFLFEYFSETQRNKGNFPGRFSGRQFSNSRSEMNVSTLELGDSALYLCASSTGVAGSTDTQYFGPGTRLTVL.

This sequence joins TRBV3-1 (or the pseudogene TRBV3-2) and TRBJ1-1, with TRBD1 identical over 7 bases. CDR1 and CDR2 from the germline V gene are LGHDT and YNNKEL (reference sequence). CDR3 length: 13 amino acids. Losses at the gene ends were 1 base for V and 8 bases for J; bases not matched to a gene: 4. This CDR3 reads CASSQGGTAEAFF. The CDR3 coding sequence is TGTGCCAGCAGCCAAGGGGGGACAGCCGAAGCTTTCTTT.

The rearrangement uses TRBV5-1 and TRBJ1-1; perhaps TRBD1 as D (5 bases). The CDR3 is 15 amino acids. Germline V lookup: CDR1 SGHRS, CDR2 YFSETQ. Trimming shortened V by 8 bases and J by 0 bases, and 17 bases separated the two germline ends. In DNA, the CDR3 is TGCGCCAGTGAGCGGGACCTCTCTATGAACACTGAAGCTTTCTTT. Its translation: CASERDLSMNTEAFF.

The genes are TRBV7-9 and TRBJ2-1; 8 bases agree with TRBD2. In germline, CDR1 is SEHNR, CDR2 FQNEAQ (reference sequence). The CDR3 spans 15 residues. With V trimmed by 5 bases and J by 2 bases, 5 bases remained unmatched. CDR3 sequence reads: CASSPREGAYNEQFF. The DNA of the CDR3 is TGTGCCAGCAGCCCCCGGGAGGGAGCCTACAATGAGCAGTTCTTC.

The J gene is TRBJ2-5, the V gene TRBV5-1, with D uncertain. CDR3 length: 12 amino acids. Between the trimmed V and J ends, which lost 0 bases and 5 bases, there was a span of 5 bases. Germline V lookup: CDR1 SGHRS, CDR2 YFSETQ. CDR3 in DNA: TGCGCCAGCAGCTTGGACGGGGAGACCCAGTACTTC. Protein: CASSLDGETQYF.

The DNA of the CDR3 is TGTGCCAGCAGCGTGCAGGGGGCTTGGAATGAAAAACTGTTTTTT. Its translation: CASSVQGAWNEKLFF. This chain joins TRBV9 and TRBJ1-4, with TRBD1 matching over 8 bases. CDR1 and CDR2 (germline): SGDLS, YYNGEE. This CDR3 is built from 15 residues. V lost 2 bases to trimming and J lost 5 bases; unmatched junction nucleotides: 5.

As DNA, the CDR3 is TGTGCCAGCGTAGGTCCCGGGACAAGGAACACTGAAGCTTTCTTT. Its protein product is CASVGPGTRNTEAFF. The genes are TRBV28 and TRBJ1-1; possibly TRBD1 for D (6 bases). The germline V and J ends were trimmed by 8 bases and 1 base, with 17 bases remaining between them. This CDR3 comprises 15 residues. Looked up from germline, CDR1 is MDHEN and CDR2 is SYDVKM.

This chain connects TRBV3-1 (or the pseudogene TRBV3-2) to TRBJ2-7; 7 bases map to TRBD1. V lost 1 base and J lost 1; bases outside the gene matches: 4. CDR3 length: 15 residues. Germline V gene sequence: CDR1 LGHDT, CDR2 YNNKEL (reference sequence). In nucleotides, the CDR3 is TGTGCCAGCAGCCAAGCGGACAGGCTATCCTACGAGCAGTACTTC. Residues: CASSQADRLSYEQYF.

V and J are TRBV29-1 and TRBJ2-2; D unresolved. Trimming pared 4 bases from V and 4 bases from J, leaving 16 bases between. Germline CDR1 is SQVTM and CDR2 is ANQGSEA. The CDR3 length is 15 residues. DNA of the CDR3: TGCAGCGTTGTGCGGTATCATGGCACCACCGGGGAGCTGTTTTTT. Protein: CSVVRYHGTTGELFF.

A note on this clone: Within the sample, other DNA sequences also encode this same CDR3. V usage is TRBV28 and J usage is TRBJ1-2; D is unclear. The germline V gene encodes CDR1 MDHEN and CDR2 SYDVKM. V was shortened by 4 bases and J by 3 bases, with 6 bases between the two germline ends. The CDR3 extends over 12 amino acids. The CDR3 loop reads CASSSGDYGYTF. For the CDR3, the DNA is TGTGCCAGCAGTTCCGGAGACTATGGCTACACCTTC.

The CDR3 spells CASSQRGTYGETQYF. CDR3 coding DNA: TGTGCCAGCAGCCAAAGGGGGACCTACGGGGAGACCCAGTACTTC. V usage is TRBV11-3 and J usage is TRBJ2-5; a possible D gene is TRBD1 (6 bases). The CDR3 loop spans 15 amino acids. V shed 5 bases and J shed 5 bases, with 18 bases lying between them. Germline V gene lookup returns CDR1 SGHNT and CDR2 YENEEA.

The chain combines TRBV28 with TRBJ1-2; no firm D call. Trimming removed 7 bases from V and 8 bases from J, with 17 bases in between. This CDR3 comprises 13 residues. Germline V CDR1 and CDR2: MDHEN, SYDVKM. The CDR3 DNA follows: TGTGCCAGCACCCTCGACAACCGGTCAGGCTACACCTTC. Protein product: CASTLDNRSGYTF.

The gene calls are TRBV11-3 and TRBJ2-5; TRBD1 matches 10 bases. This CDR3 region has 15 residues. V lost 5 bases, J lost 7 bases, and 10 bases stayed unmatched. From germline, CDR1 is SGHNT and CDR2 YENEEA. CDR3 nucleotide sequence: TGTGCCAGCAGCGTTAGGGGACAGGGGCCGGGGACCCAGTACTTC. It yields the protein CASSVRGQGPGTQYF.

The V call is TRBV24-1, the J call TRBJ2-7, with a tentative D call TRBD1 (6 bases). V lost 4 bases and J lost 3, with 15 bases in between. The V gene's germline CDR1 is KGHDR and CDR2 SFDVKD. The CDR3 spans 15 residues. In nucleotides, the CDR3 is TGTGCCACCAGTGAGACCGGGACACCCCACTACGAGCAGTACTTC. Its protein is CATSETGTPHYEQYF.

In its sample, this clone was seen many times. This sample also contains other DNA sequences that code for the same CDR3. The chain is built from TRBV6-4 and TRBJ2-3; 10 nucleotides align to TRBD2. The CDR3 length is 14 residues. V lost 2 bases to trimming and J lost 4 bases; unmatched junction nucleotides: 0. CDR1 is MRHNA and CDR2 is SNTAGT in the germline V gene. CDR3 in DNA: TGTGCCAGCAGTGACAGCGGGGGGGCAGATACGCAGTATTTT. Residues: CASSDSGGADTQYF.

For the CDR3, the DNA is TGTGCCAGCAGCGGAGCAACAGGGGGCGAGCAGTACTTC. Translated: CASSGATGGEQYF. The gene calls are TRBV7-3 and TRBJ2-7; 8 bases agree with TRBD1. Looked up from germline, CDR1 is SGHTA and CDR2 is FQGTGA. V lost 5 bases and J lost 6; bases outside the gene matches: 6. The CDR3 consists of 13 residues. Variable domain in full (rest from reference TRBV7-3 and TRBJ2-7): GAGVSQTPSNKVTEKGKYVELRCDPISGHTALYWYRQSLGQGPEFLIYFQGTGAADDSGLPNDRFFAVRPEGSVSTLKIQRTERGDSAVYLCASSGATGGEQYFGPGTRLTVT.

The table lists this clone with a few counts. The genes are TRBV7-8 and TRBJ1-3; D is undetermined. V dropped 3 bases and J dropped 2 bases, with 14 bases sitting between them. The CDR3 consists of 16 residues. Germline V lookup: CDR1 SGHVS, CDR2 FQNEAQ. The chain's CDR3 is CASSFPPSGAGNTIYF. The CDR3 DNA sequence: TGTGCCAGCAGCTTCCCGCCTTCGGGAGCTGGAAACACCATATATTTT.

The V call is TRBV12-5, the J call TRBJ2-1; 8 bases are shared with TRBD1. The V segment lost 2 bases and the J segment 5 bases; nucleotides outside the gene matches: 8. Per the germline V gene, CDR1 is LGHNT and CDR2 is FRNRAP. The CDR3 has 16 amino acids. The DNA for the CDR3 is TGTGCTAGTGGTTTGACCGACAGGGGCTATGACAATGAGCAGTTCTTC. Residues: CASGLTDRGYDNEQFF.

The V call is TRBV7-8, the J call TRBJ1-2; D unclear. Trimming left V 2 bases short and J 7 bases short, with 5 bases between. Germline assignment: CDR1 SGHVS and CDR2 FQNEAQ. This CDR3 is 11 amino acids long. Here the CDR3 reads CASSLSRGYTF. As DNA, the CDR3 is TGTGCCAGCAGCTTATCCCGTGGCTACACCTTC.

This chain joins TRBV24-1 and TRBJ2-3, with 7 nucleotides matching TRBD1. The germline V gene encodes CDR1 KGHDR and CDR2 SFDVKD. V dropped 4 bases and J dropped 6; count of bases not matched to a gene: 6. This CDR3 comprises 14 residues. CDR3 sequence reads: CATSDRGSMDTQYF. CDR3 bases: TGTGCCACCAGTGACAGGGGGTCGATGGATACGCAGTATTTT.